This T cell receptor beta chain was recovered during a study of stem cell transplantation in POMP-related autoinflammatory disease (dated by TCRdb to about 2021). About the full investigation: It was hypothesized that MHC class I-dependent CD8+ T-cell differentiation and positive selection are impaired by defective thymoproteasomes, resulting in skewing of the TRB repertoire. Through one year post-transplant, neutrophils and platelets showed 100% donor engraftment on DNA chimerism analysis. Prior to transplant, the patients had skewing toward CD4+ naive T cells, low CD8+ T-cell proportions, and reduced T-cell cytokine secretion. The effect of POMP deficiency on T-cell receptor beta repertoire diversity and CDR3 characteristics was assessed using high-throughput TRB sequencing.

The time point label for this specimen denotes: after hematopoietic stem cell transplant. PRAID featured prominent immunodeficiency alongside autoinflammation. Before TRB sequencing, T-cell subsets (conventional T cells, CD8+ T cells, regulatory T cells, T follicular helper cells) were sorted. What the research found in general, with its limitations: A restricted number of unique TRB V-J gene pairings was observed in PRAID patients. Across all analyzed T-cell subsets, PRAID patients tended toward lower TRB diversity and higher clonality. In PRAID patients, the trend toward lower diversity and increased clonality reached statistical significance only for regulatory T cells.

The cysteine opens and the phenylalanine closes a CDR3 of 13 amino acids. The kept DNA is CDR3 alone, 39 bases in frame from the first base. Based on the germline V gene, the CDR1 and CDR2 sequences are SGDLS and YYNGEE. The junction shows trimming of 5 bases on V and 2 bases on J, and the gene matches do not reach 3 bases of it. The library was generated by the immunoSEQ multiplex PCR assay. In the paper's pipeline: Repertoire diversity was quantified with Shannon entropy, accounting for clonal size distribution. The Gini-Simpson index (Simpson_1-D) served as the measure of how unequally clonotypes were distributed. The immuneACCESS repertoire file appears here via TCRdb, limited to in-frame rearrangements. These files lack a portion of the clones; in checked studies, under half of the deficit traces to unresolved V genes, and the cause of the others is not known. For V, J and clone size, that table is used; D and trimming come from the DNA. For this sample the table gives fewer than 5,000 clones, of which 92% were detected only once. The top ten constitute 2% to 3% of the sample.

Points on this clone: The target of this receptor is not known. No qualities accompany the bases; no much larger clone lies one base away.

Sequencing was performed on CD8+ T cells from PBMCs, taken after stem cell transplantation. The receptor comes from a human patient with POMP-related autoinflammation and immune dysregulation (PRAID). After a transplant, not all T cells may be the patient's own; some may come from the graft donor. Recombination joined TRBV9 with TRBJ1-2; TRBD1 lines up with 7 middle nucleotides. The CDR3 sequence is CASRGQDNYGYTF. Read as DNA, the sequence is TGTGCCAGCAGAGGACAGGACAACTATGGCTACACCTTC.